The 14 T cell receptor beta chains presented below share a single source sample, sequenced in a study of blood T cell repertoires in COVID-19. Only in-frame clones appear in the TCRdb table, and some are missing; sequencing was by immunoSEQ multiplex PCR. Among about 64,000 clones listed, about 93% were seen once. The sample taken for sequencing was peripheral blood. These receptors all stem from a woman aged 80 or older with active COVID-19.

The chain recombines TRBV10-2 with TRBJ2-1; 8 bases align to TRBD2. The J segment lost 10 bases and the V segment lost 6 bases, leaving 2 bases of the junction unmatched. The germline gives CDR1 WSHSY, CDR2 SAAADI. The CDR3 contains 11 residues. CDR3 region: CASRLAGEQFF. DNA for the CDR3: TGCGCCAGCAGATTAGCGGGAGAGCAGTTCTTC.

This chain connects TRBV2 to TRBJ2-5; D gene ambiguous. This CDR3 region has 13 residues. The germline V gene has CDR1 SNHLY and CDR2 FYNNEI. Trimming shortened V by 3 bases and J by 3 bases, and 8 bases separated the two germline ends. In DNA, the CDR3 is TGTGCCAGCAGTGACGACTCCAAAGAGACCCAGTACTTC. The encoded protein is CASSDDSKETQYF.

The rearrangement uses TRBV5-1 and TRBJ1-1, with D tentatively TRBD1 (5 bases). Germline values: CDR1 SGHRS, CDR2 YFSETQ. The length of the CDR3 is 13 residues. Trimming shortened V by 0 bases and J by 7 bases, and 10 bases separated the two germline ends. CDR3 bases: TGCGCCAGCAGCTTGGGACAGAAAGGTGAAGCTTTCTTT. This translates into CASSLGQKGEAFF.

The V gene is TRBV3-1 (or the pseudogene TRBV3-2), the J gene TRBJ2-2, with D perhaps matching TRBD2 (6 bases). CDR1 is LGHDT and CDR2 is YNNKEL in the germline V gene (reference sequence). The CDR3 is made up of 15 amino acids. The V end was cut by 0 bases, the J end by 5 bases, with 10 bases between. CDR3 bases: TGTGCCAGCAGCCAAGAGCTAGCGAGGACCGGGGAGCTGTTTTTT. It encodes CASSQELARTGELFF.

This clone was seen a handful of times. The V gene is TRBV7-8, the J gene TRBJ1-2; D gene ambiguous. V was shortened by 1 base and J by 0 bases, with 15 bases between the two germline ends. The CDR3 runs 17 residues. Germline CDR1 SGHVS, CDR2 FQNEAQ. CDR3 DNA: TGTGCCAGCAGCTTAGGCCGGGTTCCGCGAGCTAACTATGGCTACACCTTC. Amino acids: CASSLGRVPRANYGYTF.

This chain joins TRBV3-1 (or the pseudogene TRBV3-2) and TRBJ1-5; 8 bases line up with TRBD1. The J segment lost 6 bases and the V segment lost 3 bases, leaving 10 bases of the junction unmatched. Germline CDR1 and CDR2: LGHDT and YNNKEL (reference sequence). This CDR3 comprises 16 residues. The CDR3 nucleotides are TGTGCCAGCAGCCAGAAGGACAGGGCTGGAAGTCAGCCCCAGCATTTT. This codes for CASSQKDRAGSQPQHF.

V is TRBV28 and J is TRBJ1-1, with D perhaps matching TRBD1 (6 bases). The CDR3 runs to 16 residues. The V end lost 6 bases, the J end lost 3 bases, and 20 bases lay between the germline ends. Germline V lookup: CDR1 MDHEN, CDR2 SYDVKM. CDR3 protein: CASSLGGAQGYTEAFF. As DNA, the CDR3 is TGTGCCAGCAGCCTTGGGGGGGCGCAGGGTTACACTGAAGCTTTCTTT.

The CDR3 region is CASSYGAGGPDTQYF. Here the CDR3 DNA reads TGTGCCAGCAGTTACGGGGCAGGGGGTCCAGATACGCAGTATTTT. This chain links TRBV6-5 with TRBJ2-3; 7 nucleotides align to TRBD1. The length of the CDR3 is 15 residues. Germline CDR1 and CDR2: MNHEY and SVGAGI. V was pared by 2 bases and J by 4 bases, with 6 bases of the junction left unmatched.

The rearrangement joins TRBV12-3 or TRBV12-4 to TRBJ2-5, with D perhaps matching TRBD1 (5 bases). This CDR3 is built from 13 residues. V gave up 3 bases and J gave up 3 bases, with 8 bases separating them. CDR3 in DNA: TGTGCCAGCAGTTTTTACAGGAAAGAGACCCAGTACTTC. Translation: CASSFYRKETQYF.

The rearrangement uses TRBV10-3 and TRBJ2-3, with 14 bases fitting TRBD2. This CDR3 region has 20 residues. The trim removed 4 bases at V and 1 base at J, leaving 13 bases unmatched. Per the germline V gene, CDR1 is ENHRY and CDR2 is SYGVKD. In DNA, the CDR3 is TGTGCCATCAGTGGGGGCATTAGCTGGGGACTAGCGGGGGGCACAGATACGCAGTATTTT. As protein: CAISGGISWGLAGGTDTQYF.

The genes are TRBV27 and TRBJ2-7, with TRBD2 identical over 10 bases. There are 15 residues in the CDR3. Unmatched junction bases numbered 9, after V lost 6 bases and J lost 4 bases. Germline assignment: CDR1 MNHEY and CDR2 SMNVEV (reference sequence). The CDR3 spells CASRKAGTSEYEQYF. CDR3 in DNA: TGTGCCAGCAGAAAAGCCGGGACTAGCGAGTACGAGCAGTACTTC.

The chain is built from TRBV5-6 and TRBJ1-6; a weak D match, TRBD1 (6 bases). Germline loops: CDR1 SGHDT, CDR2 YYEEEE. V lost 3 bases and J lost 4, with 17 bases in between. CDR3 length: 17 amino acids. In DNA form, the CDR3 reads TGTGCCAGCAGCTACACGACAGGAGCGAATTATAATTCACCCCTCCACTTT. It codes for CASSYTTGANYNSPLHF. Variable domain in full (rest from reference TRBV5-6 and TRBJ1-6): DAGVTQSPTHLIKTRGQQVTLRCSPKSGHDTVSWYQQALGQGPQFIFQYYEEEERQRGNFPDRFSGHQFPNYSSELNVNALLLGDSALYLCASSYTTGANYNSPLHFGNGTRLTVT.

The chain is built from TRBV6-1 and TRBJ2-7, with 8 bases that match TRBD1. CDR3 size: 16 residues. Germline CDR1 and CDR2: MNHNS and SASEGT. V lost 4 bases, J lost 2 bases, and 10 bases stayed unmatched. CDR3 sequence (DNA): TGTGCCAGCAGTGGCAGACAGGGGAAAAGCACCTACGAGCAGTACTTC. Residues: CASSGRQGKSTYEQYF.

The rearrangement joins TRBV3-1 (or the pseudogene TRBV3-2) to TRBJ2-5; 15 bases agree with TRBD2. CDR1 is LGHDT, CDR2 YNNKEL, per germline (reference sequence). With V trimmed by 4 bases and J by 5 bases, 8 bases remained unmatched. CDR3 length: 17 amino acids. The CDR3 sequence is CASSPQRTSGGGETQYF. CDR3 nucleotides: TGTGCCAGCAGCCCCCAAAGGACTAGCGGGGGGGGTGAGACCCAGTACTTC.